The 18 T cell receptor beta chains in this list originate from one sample, sequenced in a study of cytomegalovirus exposure and HLA in healthy donors. Primers included in the PCR were 60 Vbeta and 13 Jbeta primers. The protocol was immunoSEQ multiplex PCR, while the TCRdb copy is restricted to in-frame clones and leaves out a portion. The sample consists of some 170,000 clones, roughly 79% of them appearing once. The sequenced sample was PBMCs. All receptors derive from a man in his forties or fifties in good health and CMV-seropositive.

V and J are TRBV27 and TRBJ2-2; a weak D match, TRBD2 (6 bases). CDR1 is MNHEY and CDR2 is SMNVEV in the germline V gene (reference sequence). V dropped 2 bases and J dropped 7 bases, with 17 bases sitting between them. The CDR3 has 16 residues. The CDR3 nucleotides are TGTGCCAGCAGTTTAAAGGGAGACAAGACTAGCGGGGAGCTGTTTTTT. Protein sequence: CASSLKGDKTSGELFF.

Here the CDR3 reads CASSSRGLNSGNTIYF. In nucleotides, the CDR3 is TGCGCCAGCAGCTCTCGAGGCCTTAACTCTGGAAACACCATATATTTT. The chain recombines TRBV5-1 with TRBJ1-3; D is unclear. Germline loops: CDR1 SGHRS, CDR2 YFSETQ. Trimming removed 3 bases at V and 0 bases at J, with 13 bases between. This CDR3 has 16 amino acids. Full variable domain (remainder filled in from reference TRBV5-1 and TRBJ1-3): KAGVTQTPRYLIKTRGQQVTLSCSPISGHRSVSWYQQTPGQGLQFLFEYFSETQRNKGNFPGRFSGRQFSNSRSEMNVSTLELGDSALYLCASSSRGLNSGNTIYFGEGSWLTVV.

The chain carries TRBV9 and TRBJ2-1; the match to TRBD2 covers 10 bases. This CDR3 is 15 amino acids long. J was trimmed by 9 bases and V by 0 bases; bases with no gene match: 6. The V gene's germline CDR1 is SGDLS and CDR2 YYNGEE. The CDR3 DNA reads as TGTGCCAGCAGCGTAGCCATAGCGGGAGGCAGTGAGCAGTTCTTC. Translating gives CASSVAIAGGSEQFF.

The V gene is TRBV28, the J gene TRBJ1-2; D might be TRBD1 (6 bases). The length of the CDR3 is 13 residues. Trimming cost V 6 bases and J 6 bases, with 14 bases left between them. Germline loops: CDR1 MDHEN, CDR2 SYDVKM. The DNA for the CDR3 is TGTGCCAGCAGGCCTACAGGGTCTCATGGCTACACCTTC. Translated, it gives CASRPTGSHGYTF.

This chain links TRBV6-1 with TRBJ1-6, with a weak D call TRBD1 (6 bases). Germline V CDR1 and CDR2: MNHNS, SASEGT. This CDR3 comprises 16 residues. V was shortened by 4 bases and J by 9 bases, with 19 bases between the two germline ends. The CDR3 region is CASSALFGDIRSPLHF. The CDR3 DNA reads TGTGCCAGCAGTGCCCTTTTTGGGGACATCCGTTCACCCCTCCACTTT.

The V and J genes are TRBV18 and TRBJ2-7; D gene uncertain. From germline, CDR1 is KGHSH and CDR2 LQKENI. The CDR3 contains 14 residues. The V gene lost 3 bases and the J gene lost 6 bases, with 15 bases spanning the gap. Here the CDR3 DNA reads TGTGCCAGCTCACCTTTGTTTGCGACTTCCGAGCAGTACTTC. Protein sequence: CASSPLFATSEQYF.

The chain joins TRBV5-5 to TRBJ2-5, with 9 bases lining up with TRBD1. Per germline, CDR1 SGHKS and CDR2 YYEKEE (reference sequence). The CDR3 has 15 amino acids. J lost 5 bases, V lost 2 bases, and 7 bases had no gene match. The CDR3 sequence is CASSFGTGGVETQYF. Here the CDR3 DNA reads TGTGCCAGCAGCTTCGGTACAGGGGGCGTCGAGACCCAGTACTTC. The whole variable domain, remainder taken from reference TRBV5-5 and TRBJ2-5, is DAGVTQSPTHLIKTRGQQVTLRCSPISGHKSVSWYQQVLGQGPQFIFQYYEKEERGRGNFPDRFSARQFPNYSSELNVNALLLGDSALYLCASSFGTGGVETQYFGPGTRLLVL.

The CDR3 bases are TGTGCCAGCAGTTCAGGGACAGGGGGCGCGGACACTGAAGCTTTCTTT. This encodes CASSSGTGGADTEAFF. The rearrangement uses TRBV27 and TRBJ1-1; TRBD1 aligns across 12 bases. The V segment lost 4 bases and the J segment 3 bases; nucleotides outside the gene matches: 6. Germline V gives CDR1 MNHEY, CDR2 SMNVEV (reference sequence). The CDR3 extends over 16 amino acids.

The chain links TRBV2 to TRBJ1-1; 7 bases align to TRBD1. The CDR3 contains 15 residues. CDR1 is SNHLY, CDR2 FYNNEI, per germline. Trimming removed 6 bases from V and 1 base from J; junction bases left unmatched: 8. The CDR3 coding sequence is TGTGCCAGCAGCAACAGGGGTACCGGGAACACTGAAGCTTTCTTT. Its protein product is CASSNRGTGNTEAFF.

The chain is built from TRBV5-1 and TRBJ2-7; 8 nucleotides agree with TRBD1. The V and J ends lost 3 bases and 0 bases, in that order; junction bases with no gene match: 2. CDR1 is SGHRS and CDR2 is YFSETQ in the germline V gene. The CDR3 is 14 amino acids. The CDR3 nucleotides read TGCGCCAGCAGCTGGACAGGGAGCTCCTACGAGCAGTACTTC. This translates into CASSWTGSSYEQYF.

This clone was detected only once. The chain employs TRBV19 and TRBJ1-5; D is possibly TRBD1 (6 bases). Germline V gene data show CDR1 as LNHDA and CDR2 as SQIVND (reference sequence). The CDR3 has 13 residues. The V gene lost 6 bases and the J gene lost 2 bases, with 8 bases spanning the gap. DNA for the CDR3: TGTGCCAGTAGGAGGACAGGCAATCAGCCCCAGCATTTT. Translated: CASRRTGNQPQHF. Drawing the rest from reference TRBV19 and TRBJ1-5, the complete variable domain is DGGITQSPKYLFRKEGQNVTLSCEQNLNHDAMYWYRQDPGQGLRLIYYSQIVNDFQKGDIAEGYSVSREKKESFPLTVTSAQKNPTAFYLCASRRTGNQPQHFGDGTRLSIL.

CDR3 sequence reads: CASREAGRYNEQFF. In DNA form, the CDR3 reads TGTGCCAGCAGGGAGGCAGGTCGATACAATGAGCAGTTCTTC. The chain carries TRBV6-6 and TRBJ2-1; possibly TRBD2 for D (5 bases). Germline CDR1 reads MNHNY; CDR2 reads SVGAGI (reference sequence). The CDR3 totals 14 residues. V lost 6 bases, J lost 4 bases, and 13 bases lay in between.

The rearrangement joins TRBV2 to TRBJ2-3, with unresolved D. Germline lookup yields CDR1 SNHLY and CDR2 FYNNEI. This CDR3 is built from 15 residues. The ends were cut back, 3 bases at V and 4 bases at J, with 14 bases in the middle. Here the CDR3 DNA reads TGTGCCAGCAGTGATAGTTTGCCAATGGCAGATACGCAGTATTTT. As protein: CASSDSLPMADTQYF.

This chain connects TRBV10-3 to TRBJ2-5, with 9 bases identical to TRBD2. Germline CDR1 and CDR2: ENHRY and SYGVKD. CDR3 length: 16 residues. With 6 bases clipped from V and 1 base from J, the junction kept 9 bases outside the gene matches. CDR3 DNA sequence: TGTGCCATCAGAAGGGGACTAGCTTCTTCCCAAGAGACCCAGTACTTC. This encodes CAIRRGLASSQETQYF.

The rearrangement uses TRBV5-5 and TRBJ1-1; D is possibly TRBD1 (6 bases). Germline CDR1 and CDR2: SGHKS and YYEKEE (reference sequence). Between the trimmed V and J ends, which lost 2 bases and 3 bases, there was a span of 11 bases. The CDR3 contains 14 residues. CDR3 nucleotides: TGTGCCAGCAGCTTCCGGACAGATCACACTGAAGCTTTCTTT. As protein: CASSFRTDHTEAFF.

The gene calls are TRBV27 and TRBJ2-1; tentative D call: TRBD2 (6 bases). Trimming shortened V by 9 bases and J by 9 bases, and 15 bases separated the two germline ends. CDR1 is MNHEY and CDR2 is SMNVEV in the germline V gene (reference sequence). The CDR3 spans 12 residues. The CDR3 is CARLGEEGEQFF. Here the CDR3 DNA reads TGTGCCAGACTCGGGGAGGAGGGTGAGCAGTTCTTC.

The chain is built from TRBV19 and TRBJ1-1; D remains ambiguous. The germline CDR1 and CDR2 sequences are LNHDA and SQIVND (reference sequence). This CDR3 contains 13 residues. With 6 bases removed from V and 2 bases from J, the gap between germline ends came to 10 bases. CDR3 amino acids: CASRFPPNTEAFF. For the CDR3, the DNA is TGTGCCAGTAGGTTTCCCCCAAACACTGAAGCTTTCTTT.

The chain carries TRBV6-5 and TRBJ1-5; D unresolved. Germline CDR1 is MNHEY and CDR2 is SVGAGI. The CDR3 runs 14 residues. The ends were cut back, 6 bases at V and 6 bases at J, with 15 bases in the middle. The CDR3 is CASSLQRAVQPQHF. In nucleotides, the CDR3 is TGTGCCAGCAGCCTTCAGAGGGCGGTTCAGCCCCAGCATTTT.